These 18 T cell receptor beta chains were all obtained from the same sample, sequenced in a study of blood T cell repertoires in COVID-19. Method: immunoSEQ multiplex PCR; TCRdb's copy keeps in-frame clones and lacks some. The sample includes some 290,000 clones, approximately 91% of them seen just once. What was sequenced was PBMCs or T cells enriched from blood (not recorded which). Every receptor here comes from a woman in her twenties or thirties who had been exposed to COVID-19.

This clone was counted once. This rearrangement joins TRBV5-1 to TRBJ2-1, with D unresolved. V lost 4 bases to trimming and J lost 0 bases, with 11 bases between them. This CDR3 has 15 amino acids. The V gene's germline CDR1 is SGHRS and CDR2 YFSETQ. In nucleotides, the CDR3 is TGCGCCAGCAGCCCCAAACAGAGCTCCTACAATGAGCAGTTCTTC. It is translated as CASSPKQSSYNEQFF.

The rearrangement joins TRBV19 to TRBJ1-6, with D unclear. Germline V gene sequence: CDR1 LNHDA, CDR2 SQIVND (reference sequence). The CDR3 loop spans 15 amino acids. The V gene lost 7 bases and the J gene lost 0 bases, with 10 bases spanning the gap. The CDR3 reads CASTVSSSYNSPLHF. As DNA, the CDR3 is TGTGCCAGTACGGTTTCTAGCTCCTATAATTCACCCCTCCACTTT.

The CDR3 spells CASSLVGADTQYF. The CDR3 bases are TGTGCCAGCAGCTTAGTGGGCGCAGATACGCAGTATTTT. The chain has TRBV7-3 and TRBJ2-3; no clear D. CDR1 and CDR2 (germline): SGHTA, FQGTGA. The CDR3 is 13 residues long. Between the trimmed V and J ends, which lost 2 bases and 4 bases, there was a span of 7 bases.

CDR3 in DNA: TGTGCCAGCAGTTACTCAGCAGGGATGGGTACTGAAGCTTTCTTT. This gives the protein CASSYSAGMGTEAFF. J is TRBJ1-1 and V is TRBV6-5; D might be TRBD1 (5 bases). The CDR3 is 15 amino acids. V gave up 0 bases and J gave up 5 bases, with 13 bases separating them. The germline gives CDR1 MNHEY, CDR2 SVGAGI.

This chain uses TRBV18 with TRBJ2-3, with TRBD1 as a possible D gene (6 bases). The CDR3 length is 16 residues. V lost 1 base and J 2 bases, leaving 13 bases between the germline ends. Germline CDR1 KGHSH, CDR2 LQKENI. CDR3 nucleotide sequence: TGTGCCAGCTCACCACAATCGACAGGATACACAGATACGCAGTATTTT. Translating gives CASSPQSTGYTDTQYF. Looking up the rest from reference TRBV18 and TRBJ2-3 gives the full variable domain: NAGVMQNPRHLVRRRGQEARLRCSPMKGHSHVYWYRQLPEEGLKFMVYLQKENIIDESGMPKERFSAEFPKEGPSILRIQQVVRGDSAAYFCASSPQSTGYTDTQYFGPGTRLTVL.

This clone was found once. The chain couples TRBV2 to TRBJ2-2, with D perhaps TRBD2 (5 bases). The CDR3 length is 16 residues. Germline V gene data show CDR1 as SNHLY and CDR2 as FYNNEI. V shed 2 bases and J shed 0 bases, with 10 bases lying between them. CDR3 coding DNA: TGTGCCAGCAGTGAATCTAGCCTAGCGAACACCGGGGAGCTGTTTTTT. This translates into CASSESSLANTGELFF.

The V and J genes are TRBV19 and TRBJ2-1; 8 bases are shared with TRBD1. Germline V gene sequence: CDR1 LNHDA, CDR2 SQIVND (reference sequence). Losses at the gene ends were 1 base for V and 0 bases for J; bases not matched to a gene: 20. This CDR3 region has 22 residues. This CDR3 is CASSIVLRRGELTGVSYNEQFF. CDR3 nucleotide sequence: TGTGCCAGTAGTATAGTCCTCCGGCGTGGTGAGCTGACAGGGGTCTCCTACAATGAGCAGTTCTTC.

The V gene is TRBV13, the J gene TRBJ1-6, with unresolved D. CDR1 is PRHDT and CDR2 is FYEKMQ in the germline V gene (reference sequence). The V gene lost 2 bases and the J gene lost 9 bases, with 5 bases spanning the gap. The CDR3 spans 12 residues. Written as DNA, the CDR3 is TGTGCCAGCAGCTTACCGGGTTCACCCCTCCACTTT. It encodes CASSLPGSPLHF.

The rearrangement uses TRBV7-6 and TRBJ2-3; D unclear. Trimming stripped 2 bases from V and 4 bases from J, with 13 bases between. The CDR3 sequence is 15 residues long. The germline V gene has CDR1 SGHVS and CDR2 FNYEAQ. The CDR3 loop reads CASSLTRMAADTQYF. CDR3 DNA sequence: TGTGCCAGCAGCTTAACCCGGATGGCGGCAGATACGCAGTATTTT.

The chain recombines TRBV7-6 with TRBJ2-5, with TRBD2 identical over 13 bases. CDR3 length: 18 amino acids. The V and J ends lost 2 bases and 4 bases, in that order; junction bases with no gene match: 10. CDR1 SGHVS and CDR2 FNYEAQ come from the germline V gene. The CDR3 bases are TGTGCCAGCAGCTTACGGCCGGAACTAGCGGGGGGGTCAGAGACCCAGTACTTC. It translates to CASSLRPELAGGSETQYF. Variable domain in full (rest from reference TRBV7-6 and TRBJ2-5): GAGVSQSPRYKVTKRGQDVALRCDPISGHVSLYWYRQALGQGPEFLTYFNYEAQQDKSGLPNDRFSAERPEGSISTLTIQRTEQRDSAMYRCASSLRPELAGGSETQYFGPGTRLLVL.

This clone has a single count. The gene calls are TRBV6-5 and TRBJ2-7, with 9 bases aligning to TRBD1. Per germline, CDR1 MNHEY and CDR2 SVGAGI. V was clipped by 4 bases and J by 4 bases; unmatched bases: 2. The CDR3 spans 13 residues. In DNA form, the CDR3 reads TGTGCCAGCAGTTGGGACAGGGAGTACGAGCAGTACTTC. Protein: CASSWDREYEQYF.

In nucleotides, the CDR3 is TGTGCCAGCAGCCCCCCCGGGTCCTATGGCTACACCTTC. Its translation: CASSPPGSYGYTF. This chain connects TRBV7-8 to TRBJ1-2; D not certain. The CDR3 consists of 13 residues. The V gene lost 5 bases and the J gene lost 4 bases, with 11 bases spanning the gap. CDR1 and CDR2 (germline): SGHVS, FQNEAQ.

This clone has only one observation. V gene TRBV6-5 combines with J gene TRBJ1-2, with 9 positions matching TRBD1. Germline V gene lookup returns CDR1 MNHEY and CDR2 SVGAGI. CDR3 length: 13 residues. After removal of 8 bases from V and 8 bases from J, the junction contained 9 bases not matched to a gene. This CDR3 is CASSTGQGRGYTF. The DNA of the CDR3 is TGTGCCAGCTCCACGGGACAGGGCAGGGGCTACACCTTC.

This rearrangement joins TRBV5-1 to TRBJ2-5, with no clear D. The CDR3 sequence is 15 residues long. Trimming removed 0 bases at V and 5 bases at J, with 14 bases between. The germline gives CDR1 SGHRS, CDR2 YFSETQ. CDR3 loop: CASSLASFSLETQYF. The CDR3 nucleotides read TGCGCCAGCAGCTTGGCTTCATTTAGCTTGGAGACCCAGTACTTC.

CDR3 in amino acids: CASSPVTGINGYTF. The CDR3 bases are TGTGCCAGCAGTCCCGTTACAGGGATAAATGGCTACACCTTC. The V gene is TRBV28, the J gene TRBJ1-2; a weak D match, TRBD1 (6 bases). V dropped 5 bases and J dropped 6 bases, with 16 bases sitting between them. The germline V gene encodes CDR1 MDHEN and CDR2 SYDVKM. The CDR3 has 14 residues.

The genes are TRBV5-4 and TRBJ2-5, with 7 bases identical to TRBD2. Germline V gene lookup returns CDR1 SGHNT and CDR2 YYREEE (reference sequence). V shed 4 bases, J shed 3 bases, and the junction held 6 bases outside the gene matches. This CDR3 has 14 amino acids. In nucleotides, the CDR3 is TGTGCCAGCAGCGAGGGACTACAAAAAGAGACCCAGTACTTC. Translating gives CASSEGLQKETQYF.

The DNA for the CDR3 is TGTGCCAGCAGCTTCCTCGTAAATGAGCAGTTCTTC. It translates to CASSFLVNEQFF. The rearrangement links TRBV7-2 to TRBJ2-1; no definite D call. V lost 3 bases to trimming and J lost 7 bases, with 7 bases between them. Germline CDR1 SGHTA, CDR2 FQGNSA. This CDR3 spans 12 amino acids.

This chain joins TRBV12-3 or TRBV12-4 and TRBJ1-2; 7 bases align to TRBD1. V was clipped by 4 bases and J by 5 bases; unmatched bases: 4. CDR3 length equals 13 residues. Here the CDR3 DNA reads TGTGCCAGCAGTTCCCCAGGGGGGTATGGCTACACCTTC. Protein product: CASSSPGGYGYTF.